These 19 T cell receptor beta chains share one sample of origin, sequenced in a study of T cell repertoires in cytomegalovirus infection. MiXCR, run by TCRdb on the reads, gives a single entry per CDR3 protein. The table includes some 600,000 distinct CDR3 sequences, 20% to 25% detected once. Sequencing was done on a sample of CD8+ T cells from PBMCs. The receptors originated from a human donor in good health (CMV status not recorded). Some clones in this sample may be carry-over from other donors' samples.

In regard to this clonotype: The junction and the germline gene differ at one end; a read error may be behind it. This sequence joins TRBV5-3 and TRBJ2-5; D call uncertain. TRBV5-3 is an open reading frame, and its role is uncertain. This CDR3 is 15 amino acids long. This CDR3 is CASSLDQTHWKTQYF. DNA for the CDR3: TGTGCCAGCAGCTTGGACCAGACTCATTGGAAGACCCAGTACTTC.

The table lists this clonotype with a few counts. DNA of the CDR3: TGCAGTGCTAGAGATCAACACAGGGGGCCTAAATACTATGGCTACACCTTC. Translating it yields CSARDQHRGPKYYGYTF. The chain employs TRBV20-1 and TRBJ1-2; 9 bases fit TRBD1. Per the germline V gene, CDR1 is DFQATT and CDR2 is SNEGSKA (reference sequence). V lost 0 bases to trimming and J lost 3 bases; unmatched junction nucleotides: 11. The CDR3 has 17 amino acids.

This clonotype was seen many times. The chain couples TRBV10-3 to TRBJ2-1; 9 nucleotides align to TRBD2. The CDR3 spans 13 residues. V was clipped by 8 bases and J by 5 bases; unmatched bases: 4. The germline CDR1 and CDR2 sequences are ENHRY and SYGVKD. The CDR3 is CAIAGGPNNEQFF. Written as DNA, the CDR3 is TGTGCCATCGCGGGGGGGCCGAACAATGAGCAGTTCTTC.

This clonotype was seen just once. V and J are TRBV18 and TRBJ2-1; D uncertain. The CDR3 is 14 residues long. Between the trimmed V and J ends, which lost 0 bases and 8 bases, there was a span of 11 bases. Germline CDR1 reads KGHSH; CDR2 reads LQKENI. CDR3 DNA: TGTGCCAGCTCACCACCAGGCGTTATGGATGAGCAGTTCTTC. Translation: CASSPPGVMDEQFF.

This clonotype has a single count. With a much larger clone just one base away, this may be a read error. This chain joins TRBV28 and TRBJ1-5; 8 bases fit TRBD1. V was pared by 8 bases and J by 6 bases, with 6 bases of the junction left unmatched. Germline CDR1 MDHEN, CDR2 SYDVKM. The CDR3 consists of 13 residues. The CDR3 protein is CASLSTGVQPQHF. The CDR3 region has the DNA TGTGCCAGCCTGTCGACAGGGGTTCAGCCCCAGCATTTT. Full variable domain (remainder filled in from reference TRBV28 and TRBJ1-5): DVKVTQSSRYLVKRTGEKVFLECVQDMDHENMFWYRQDPGLGLRLIYFSYDVKMKEKGDIPEGYSVSREKKERFSLILESASTNQTSMYLCASLSTGVQPQHFGDGTRLSIL.

The chain couples TRBV29-1 to TRBJ1-2; D is perhaps TRBD1 (6 bases). Per germline, CDR1 SQVTM and CDR2 ANQGSEA. Trimming removed 4 bases from V and 2 bases from J, with 20 bases in between. The CDR3 extends over 16 amino acids. The CDR3 protein is CSVGGRQADSNYGYTF. The CDR3 DNA reads TGCAGCGTTGGGGGGCGACAGGCCGATTCAAACTATGGCTACACCTTC.

The chain links TRBV28 to TRBJ2-7; TRBD1 agrees at 12 bases. The CDR3 spans 14 residues. V lost 2 bases to trimming and J lost 8 bases; unmatched junction nucleotides: 4. Germline loops: CDR1 MDHEN, CDR2 SYDVKM. CDR3 amino acids: CASSLTGTGGKQYF. Written as DNA, the CDR3 is TGTGCCAGCAGTTTAACCGGGACAGGGGGCAAGCAGTACTTC.

The chain is built from TRBV6-5 and TRBJ2-2; the match to TRBD2 covers 11 bases. The CDR3 loop spans 19 amino acids. Germline V lookup: CDR1 MNHEY, CDR2 SVGAGI. J gave up 4 bases and V 0 bases, and 10 bases lay outside the gene matches. Here the CDR3 reads CASSYSLSSGGLLTGELFF. The CDR3 bases are TGTGCCAGCAGTTACTCGTTGTCTAGCGGGGGGCTACTCACCGGGGAGCTGTTTTTT.

CDR3 sequence reads: CASSQLAMNTEAFF. CDR3 bases: TGTGCCAGCAGCCAGTTAGCGATGAACACTGAAGCTTTCTTT. The rearrangement joins TRBV14 to TRBJ1-1, with no clear D. Trimming removed 3 bases at V and 0 bases at J, with 8 bases between. Per the germline V gene, CDR1 is SGHDN and CDR2 is FVKESK. The CDR3 contains 14 residues.

In DNA, the CDR3 is TGTGCCATCAGGGACAGGATCTCTGGGGCCAACGTCCTGACTTTC. This encodes CAIRDRISGANVLTF. The chain is built from TRBV10-3 and TRBJ2-6, with TRBD1 matching over 7 bases. Germline V CDR1 and CDR2: ENHRY, SYGVKD. There are 15 residues in the CDR3. The J segment lost 0 bases and the V segment lost 6 bases, leaving 2 bases of the junction unmatched.

In its sample, this clonotype was seen a few times. The CDR3 spells CASHSRDVSTGELFF. CDR3 DNA: TGTGCCAGTCACTCCAGGGACGTTAGCACCGGGGAGCTGTTTTTT. The V gene is TRBV19, the J gene TRBJ2-2; D possibly uses TRBD1 or TRBD2 (5 bases each). Trimming took off 8 bases at V and 4 bases at J, with 17 bases between the two ends. Per germline, CDR1 LNHDA and CDR2 SQIVND (reference sequence). CDR3 length: 15 amino acids.

The genes are TRBV19 and TRBJ1-1, with a possible D match to TRBD1 (6 bases). The ends were cut back, 4 bases at V and 1 base at J, with 13 bases in the middle. There are 15 residues in the CDR3. From germline, CDR1 is LNHDA and CDR2 SQIVND (reference sequence). The CDR3 coding sequence is TGTGCCAGTAGTACGAAGCAGACAGGGAACACTGAAGCTTTCTTT. This gives the protein CASSTKQTGNTEAFF.

The J gene is TRBJ1-1, the V gene TRBV7-6, with D possibly matching TRBD1 (5 bases). This CDR3 is 14 amino acids long. Trimming took 5 bases from V and 3 from J, leaving 13 bases between them. Looked up from germline, CDR1 is SGHVS and CDR2 is FNYEAQ. CDR3 bases: TGTGCCAGCAGCCCGGGGGGAGTGGACACTGAAGCTTTCTTT. This sequence encodes CASSPGGVDTEAFF.

The chain recombines TRBV7-9 with TRBJ2-5; 7 positions agree with TRBD2. V lost 6 bases and J lost 6; bases outside the gene matches: 10. In germline, CDR1 is SEHNR, CDR2 FQNEAQ (reference sequence). This CDR3 is 14 amino acids long. The CDR3 is CASSAGLGGKTQYF. The CDR3 DNA is TGTGCCAGCAGTGCGGGACTGGGGGGGAAGACCCAGTACTTC.

V usage is TRBV11-2 and J usage is TRBJ1-1; weak D call: TRBD1 (5 bases). Germline V gene data show CDR1 as SGHAT and CDR2 as FQNNGV. CDR3 length equals 16 residues. Trimming removed 2 bases from V and 7 bases from J, with 20 bases in between. The CDR3 protein is CASSLWGTVDYGEAFF. DNA of the CDR3: TGTGCCAGCAGCTTATGGGGGACGGTCGACTATGGTGAAGCTTTCTTT.

The chain employs TRBV7-9 and TRBJ1-1, with 8 bases aligning to TRBD1. The CDR3 loop spans 14 amino acids. V shed 5 bases, J shed 3 bases, and the junction held 5 bases outside the gene matches. Germline V gene data show CDR1 as SEHNR and CDR2 as FQNEAQ (reference sequence). CDR3 protein: CASSPGGLDTEAFF. The CDR3 DNA sequence: TGTGCCAGCAGCCCAGGGGGCCTGGACACTGAAGCTTTCTTT.

This clonotype showed up just a few times. V is TRBV11-1 and J is TRBJ1-1; tentatively, D is TRBD1 (5 bases). Between the trimmed V and J ends, which lost 0 bases and 1 base, there was a span of 9 bases. Germline lookup yields CDR1 SGHAT and CDR2 FQDESV (reference sequence). CDR3 length: 15 residues. CDR3: CASSLAGAENTEAFF. DNA of the CDR3: TGTGCCAGCAGCTTAGCTGGGGCCGAGAACACTGAAGCTTTCTTT.

The chain has TRBV12-3 or TRBV12-4 and TRBJ2-3; D possibly uses TRBD1 or TRBD2 (5 bases each). This CDR3 contains 14 residues. V gave up 3 bases and J gave up 6 bases, with 13 bases separating them. As DNA, the CDR3 is TGTGCCAGCAGTTTTATGGGGGTTTGGGATACGCAGTATTTT. Translation gives CASSFMGVWDTQYF.

This clonotype was seen only a few times. The chain uses TRBV7-6 and TRBJ2-1; perhaps TRBD1 as D (6 bases). In germline, CDR1 is SGHVS, CDR2 FNYEAQ. This CDR3 has 13 amino acids. V was shortened by 4 bases and J by 10 bases, with 14 bases between the two germline ends. The CDR3 here is CASSSRGLREQFF. As DNA, the CDR3 is TGTGCCAGCAGCTCCAGGGGCCTAAGGGAGCAGTTCTTC.